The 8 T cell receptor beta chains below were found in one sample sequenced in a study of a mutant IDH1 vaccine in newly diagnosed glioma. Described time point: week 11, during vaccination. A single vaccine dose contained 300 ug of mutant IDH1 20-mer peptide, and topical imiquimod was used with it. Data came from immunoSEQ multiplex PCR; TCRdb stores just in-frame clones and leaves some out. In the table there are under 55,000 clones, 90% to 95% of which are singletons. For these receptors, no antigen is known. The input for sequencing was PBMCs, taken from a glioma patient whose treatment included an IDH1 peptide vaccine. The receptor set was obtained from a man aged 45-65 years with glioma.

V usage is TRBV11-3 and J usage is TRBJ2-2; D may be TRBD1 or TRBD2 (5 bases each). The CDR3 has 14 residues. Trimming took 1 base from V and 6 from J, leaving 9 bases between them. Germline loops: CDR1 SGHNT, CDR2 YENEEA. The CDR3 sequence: CASSLVGAAGELFF. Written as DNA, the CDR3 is TGTGCCAGCAGCTTAGTCGGGGCGGCCGGGGAGCTGTTTTTT.

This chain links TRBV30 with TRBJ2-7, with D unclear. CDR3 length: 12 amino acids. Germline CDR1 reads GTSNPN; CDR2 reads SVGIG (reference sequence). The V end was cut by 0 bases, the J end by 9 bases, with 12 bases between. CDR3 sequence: CAWSVTQARQYF. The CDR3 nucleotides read TGTGCCTGGAGTGTAACGCAGGCTCGGCAGTACTTC.

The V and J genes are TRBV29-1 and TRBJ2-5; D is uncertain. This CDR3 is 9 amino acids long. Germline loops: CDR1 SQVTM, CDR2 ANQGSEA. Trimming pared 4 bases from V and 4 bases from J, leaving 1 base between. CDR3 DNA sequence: TGCAGCGTTGGAGAGACCCAGTACTTC. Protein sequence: CSVGETQYF.

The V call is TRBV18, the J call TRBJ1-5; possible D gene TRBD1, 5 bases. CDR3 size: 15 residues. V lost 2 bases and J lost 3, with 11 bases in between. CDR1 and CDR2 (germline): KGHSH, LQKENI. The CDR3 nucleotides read TGTGCCAGCTCACCAGGAGGGGCCTACAATCAGCCCCAGCATTTT. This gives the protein CASSPGGAYNQPQHF.

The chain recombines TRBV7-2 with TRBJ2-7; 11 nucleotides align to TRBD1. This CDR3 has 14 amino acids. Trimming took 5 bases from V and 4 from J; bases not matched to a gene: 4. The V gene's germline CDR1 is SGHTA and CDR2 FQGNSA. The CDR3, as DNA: TGTGCCAGCAGCAATGGACAGGGGGCGTACGAGCAGTACTTC. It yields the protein CASSNGQGAYEQYF.

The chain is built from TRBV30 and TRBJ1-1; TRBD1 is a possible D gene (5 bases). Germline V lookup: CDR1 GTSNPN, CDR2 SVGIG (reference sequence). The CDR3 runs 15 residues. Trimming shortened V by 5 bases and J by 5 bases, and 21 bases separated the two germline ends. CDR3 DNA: TGTGCCTGGGTCCCATTCGGGGGAGGGAGGACTGAAGCTTTCTTT. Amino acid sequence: CAWVPFGGGRTEAFF.

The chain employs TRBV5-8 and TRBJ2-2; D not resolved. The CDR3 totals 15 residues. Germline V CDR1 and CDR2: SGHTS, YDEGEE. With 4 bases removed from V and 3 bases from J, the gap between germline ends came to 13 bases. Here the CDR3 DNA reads TGTGCCAGCAGCATTCGACGGACCGACACCGGGGAGCTGTTTTTT. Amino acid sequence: CASSIRRTDTGELFF. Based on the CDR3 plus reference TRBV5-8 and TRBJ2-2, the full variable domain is EAGVTQSPTHLIKTRGQQATLRCSPISGHTSVYWYQQALGLGLQFLLWYDEGEERNRGNFPPRFSGRQFPNYSSELNVNALELEDSALYLCASSIRRTDTGELFFGEGSRLTVL.

The CDR3 bases are TGTGCCAGCAGCTTAGTTGGAGGGGCCAATGAGCAGTTCTTC. Residues: CASSLVGGANEQFF. The chain has TRBV7-9 and TRBJ2-1; the D gene is possibly TRBD2 (6 bases). The germline gives CDR1 SEHNR, CDR2 FQNEAQ (reference sequence). The CDR3 has 14 amino acids. V was trimmed by 1 base and J by 6 bases, leaving 10 bases between them.